One and the same sample provided the 32 T cell receptor beta chains below, sequenced in a study of blood T cell repertoires in COVID-19. The method was immunoSEQ multiplex PCR; TCRdb's version includes in-frame clones alone and lacks a portion of them. Of 350,000 to 400,000 clones listed, around 91% are singletons. Sequenced input: peripheral blood. These receptors all come from a man aged 18-30 years with active or convalescent COVID-19.

This chain links TRBV4-2 with TRBJ2-7; 10 bases line up with TRBD2. The CDR3 contains 16 residues. Germline V gives CDR1 LGHNA, CDR2 YNFKEQ. Trimming removed 1 base from V and 0 bases from J; junction bases left unmatched: 3. CDR3 in amino acids: CASSQVGLADSYEQYF. The CDR3 bases are TGTGCCAGCAGCCAAGTTGGACTAGCGGACTCCTACGAGCAGTACTTC.

The J gene is TRBJ2-7, the V gene TRBV7-2; weak D call: TRBD1 (6 bases). CDR1 is SGHTA and CDR2 is FQGNSA in the germline V gene. The CDR3 extends over 14 amino acids. The V and J ends lost 2 bases and 0 bases respectively, with 8 bases between them. The DNA for the CDR3 is TGTGCCAGCAGCTTAAGGGACATCTCCTACGAGCAGTACTTC. It encodes CASSLRDISYEQYF.

The gene calls are TRBV7-9 and TRBJ1-2; D is unclear. V was clipped by 6 bases and J by 0 bases, with 17 bases between them. CDR1 is SEHNR, CDR2 FQNEAQ, per germline (reference sequence). This CDR3 region has 16 residues. The CDR3 DNA sequence: TGTGCCAGCAGTCACCCCCCGTTAGTCTCTAACTATGGCTACACCTTC. It translates to CASSHPPLVSNYGYTF.

The chain carries TRBV14 and TRBJ2-7, with 9 nucleotides matching TRBD1. The V and J ends lost 3 bases and 4 bases, in that order; junction bases with no gene match: 7. The CDR3 length is 15 residues. The germline V gene has CDR1 SGHDN and CDR2 FVKESK. The chain's CDR3 is CASSHTGGFRYEQYF. CDR3 DNA: TGTGCCAGCAGCCATACAGGGGGCTTTAGGTACGAGCAGTACTTC.

The chain combines TRBV27 with TRBJ1-2; D is possibly TRBD1 (5 bases). There are 13 residues in the CDR3. Trimming took off 3 bases at V and 8 bases at J, with 13 bases between the two ends. Germline V gene sequence: CDR1 MNHEY, CDR2 SMNVEV (reference sequence). The CDR3 loop is CASSFGGDQGYTF. CDR3 nucleotides: TGTGCCAGCAGTTTCGGGGGGGACCAGGGCTACACCTTC.

The rearrangement joins TRBV28 to TRBJ1-5; TRBD1 is a possible D gene (5 bases). V gave up 4 bases and J gave up 2 bases, with 12 bases separating them. There are 15 residues in the CDR3. Germline CDR1 is MDHEN and CDR2 is SYDVKM. CDR3 loop: CASSSEGEGNQPQHF. The CDR3 region has the DNA TGTGCCAGCAGTTCCGAAGGGGAGGGCAATCAGCCCCAGCATTTT.

The chain employs TRBV4-1 and TRBJ2-7; 14 positions agree with TRBD2. V trimming: 3 bases; J trimming: 3 bases; junction bases outside the gene matches: 7. This CDR3 spans 17 amino acids. CDR1 and CDR2 (germline): MGHRA, YSYEKL. DNA of the CDR3: TGCGCCAGCAGCCAGGGGCCTGGGACTAGCGGGGGCTACGAGCAGTACTTC. The encoded protein is CASSQGPGTSGGYEQYF.

The V and J genes are TRBV30 and TRBJ2-7, with a possible D match to TRBD2 (5 bases). This CDR3 comprises 12 residues. V was trimmed by 1 base and J by 11 bases, leaving 15 bases between them. Per the germline V gene, CDR1 is GTSNPN and CDR2 is SVGIG (reference sequence). Here the CDR3 reads CAWSGAGDPKYF. CDR3 sequence (DNA): TGTGCCTGGAGTGGGGCCGGGGATCCGAAGTACTTC.

The chain couples TRBV18 to TRBJ2-7; D call uncertain. V was trimmed by 3 bases and J by 0 bases, leaving 9 bases between them. CDR1 KGHSH and CDR2 LQKENI come from the germline V gene. The CDR3 sequence is 14 residues long. As DNA, the CDR3 is TGTGCCAGCTCACCCGCATCCAGCTCCTACGAGCAGTACTTC. It is translated as CASSPASSSYEQYF. Combining the CDR3 with reference TRBV18 and TRBJ2-7 gives the whole variable domain NAGVMQNPRHLVRRRGQEARLRCSPMKGHSHVYWYRQLPEEGLKFMVYLQKENIIDESGMPKERFSAEFPKEGPSILRIQQVVRGDSAAYFCASSPASSSYEQYFGPGTRLTVT.

This clone was counted once. The rearrangement uses TRBV6-5 and TRBJ1-1; D is unclear. Trimming removed 5 bases from V and 3 bases from J, with 10 bases in between. The CDR3 totals 13 residues. Germline values: CDR1 MNHEY, CDR2 SVGAGI. The CDR3 DNA sequence: TGTGCCAGCAGTACCCGGGGAGACACTGAAGCTTTCTTT. Translated: CASSTRGDTEAFF.

This chain uses TRBV7-9 with TRBJ2-2; D perhaps matches TRBD2 (5 bases). The CDR3 contains 15 residues. The V end was cut by 5 bases, the J end by 0 bases, with 10 bases between. CDR1 and CDR2 from the germline V gene are SEHNR and FQNEAQ (reference sequence). As DNA, the CDR3 is TGTGCCAGCAGCGCGGGCGTCGCGAACACCGGGGAGCTGTTTTTT. Its protein is CASSAGVANTGELFF.

The gene calls are TRBV11-2 and TRBJ1-4; no definite D call. Germline CDR1 reads SGHAT; CDR2 reads FQNNGV. The V gene lost 10 bases and the J gene lost 4 bases, with 13 bases spanning the gap. CDR3 length equals 13 residues. Written as DNA, the CDR3 is TGTGCCACTACCCGTGGTGTTAATGAAAAACTGTTTTTT. It codes for CATTRGVNEKLFF.

The CDR3 region is CASSHPLRTGLEQYF. The CDR3 DNA reads as TGCGCCAGCAGCCACCCTCTCAGGACAGGTTTGGAGCAGTACTTC. The V and J genes are TRBV4-1 and TRBJ2-7; 7 bases are a match to TRBD1. The CDR3 contains 15 residues. Trimming cost V 3 bases and J 7 bases; bases outside gene matches: 12. From germline, CDR1 is MGHRA and CDR2 YSYEKL.

The chain is built from TRBV19 and TRBJ2-3; D possibly corresponds to TRBD1 (6 bases). Germline CDR1 LNHDA, CDR2 SQIVND (reference sequence). Trimming cost V 1 base and J 2 bases, with 10 bases left between them. This CDR3 spans 15 amino acids. The CDR3 DNA reads TGTGCCAGTAGTATAGGGGGGCTTACCACAGATACGCAGTATTTT. Translation gives CASSIGGLTTDTQYF.

The chain joins TRBV19 to TRBJ1-1; D gene unclear. CDR1 and CDR2 from the germline V gene are LNHDA and SQIVND (reference sequence). The CDR3 covers 14 residues. V lost 5 bases, J lost 1 base, and 11 bases lay in between. CDR3 amino acids: CASSPPVQNTEAFF. Written as DNA, the CDR3 is TGTGCCAGTAGTCCCCCCGTACAGAACACTGAAGCTTTCTTT.

The chain has TRBV5-5 and TRBJ1-3; D call uncertain. In germline, CDR1 is SGHKS, CDR2 YYEKEE (reference sequence). The CDR3 extends over 15 amino acids. With 0 bases removed from V and 2 bases from J, the gap between germline ends came to 9 bases. CDR3 loop: CASSLGTWTGNTIYF. The CDR3 region has the DNA TGTGCCAGCAGCTTGGGGACTTGGACTGGAAACACCATATATTTT.

This rearrangement joins TRBV6-5 to TRBJ1-1, with D hard to call. The CDR3 sequence is 15 residues long. The V end lost 0 bases, the J end lost 1 base, and 9 bases lay between the germline ends. CDR1 is MNHEY, CDR2 SVGAGI, per germline. The CDR3 region has the DNA TGTGCCAGCAGTTACTCGCCAGATCCGAACACTGAAGCTTTCTTT. Translation: CASSYSPDPNTEAFF.

The chain joins TRBV18 to TRBJ1-2; TRBD1 aligns across 11 bases. With V trimmed by 3 bases and J by 5 bases, 11 bases remained unmatched. There are 17 residues in the CDR3. The germline CDR1 and CDR2 sequences are KGHSH and LQKENI. CDR3: CASSPGTGGRTRYGYTF. The CDR3 DNA reads as TGTGCCAGCTCACCCGGGACAGGGGGTCGGACTCGGTATGGCTACACCTTC.

V is TRBV11-3 and J is TRBJ1-1; D perhaps matches TRBD1 (5 bases). CDR3 size: 16 residues. Germline assignment: CDR1 SGHNT and CDR2 YENEEA. Deletions cut 1 base from V and 1 base from J, with 13 bases between. CDR3 in DNA: TGTGCCAGCAGCTTAGGGGCAGGGAGGGAGAACACTGAAGCTTTCTTT. Translating it yields CASSLGAGRENTEAFF.

Points on this clone: One end of the junction fails to match germline, which may point to a read error. This chain links TRBV11-2 with TRBJ1-4, with a tentative D call TRBD1 (5 bases). This CDR3 comprises 14 residues. Germline-derived CDR1 and CDR2 are SGHAT and FQNNGV. The CDR3 DNA reads TGTGCCAGCAGCTTCCCAGGGTCTAAGGAAAAACTGTTTTTT. The encoded protein is CASSFPGSKEKLFF.

This chain links TRBV5-1 with TRBJ2-1; 11 bases match TRBD2. V shed 4 bases and J 8 bases; nucleotides not matched to a gene: 5. Germline V gene lookup returns CDR1 SGHRS and CDR2 YFSETQ. This CDR3 is 14 amino acids long. The CDR3 here is CASSVLAGGYEQFF. CDR3 DNA: TGCGCCAGCAGCGTTTTAGCGGGAGGGTATGAGCAGTTCTTC.

The rearrangement uses TRBV5-5 and TRBJ2-7; a possible D gene is TRBD1 (5 bases). The germline CDR1 and CDR2 sequences are SGHKS and YYEKEE (reference sequence). The CDR3 has 13 residues. V was shortened by 3 bases and J by 4 bases, with 11 bases between the two germline ends. For the CDR3, the DNA is TGTGCCAGCAGCTGGCGGACAAAATACGAGCAGTACTTC. It yields the protein CASSWRTKYEQYF.

V gene TRBV11-2 combines with J gene TRBJ2-5; 9 nucleotides line up with TRBD2. The CDR3 loop spans 15 amino acids. Germline V gene data show CDR1 as SGHAT and CDR2 as FQNNGV. J gave up 5 bases and V 6 bases, and 10 bases lay outside the gene matches. The CDR3 protein is CASRLFAGGHETQYF. As DNA, the CDR3 is TGTGCCAGCAGACTCTTTGCGGGGGGGCATGAGACCCAGTACTTC. Full variable domain (outside the CDR3, taken from reference TRBV11-2 and TRBJ2-5): EAGVAQSPRYKIIEKRQSVAFWCNPISGHATLYWYQQILGQGPKLLIQFQNNGVVDDSQLPKDRFSAERLKGVDSTLKIQPAKLEDSAVYLCASRLFAGGHETQYFGPGTRLLVL.

The J gene is TRBJ2-7, the V gene TRBV10-3; 9 bases agree with TRBD2. This CDR3 is 15 amino acids long. Unmatched junction bases numbered 9, after V lost 6 bases and J lost 3 bases. The germline CDR1 and CDR2 sequences are ENHRY and SYGVKD. CDR3 sequence reads: CAISPVGREGYEQYF. CDR3 in DNA: TGTGCCATCAGCCCCGTGGGGCGGGAGGGCTACGAGCAGTACTTC.

The rearrangement links TRBV18 to TRBJ1-6; D is perhaps TRBD1 (5 bases). CDR1 and CDR2 (germline): KGHSH, LQKENI. The CDR3 spans 15 residues. V lost 3 bases and J 8 bases, leaving 14 bases between the germline ends. CDR3 sequence: CASSPGGRDDSPLHF. The CDR3 coding sequence is TGTGCCAGCTCACCGGGCGGCAGGGATGATTCACCCCTCCACTTT.

With regard to this clone: In the same sample, other DNA sequences code for this CDR3. The chain's CDR3 is CASSQGQSYEQYF. In DNA form, the CDR3 reads TGTGCCAGCAGCCAGGGACAATCCTACGAGCAGTACTTC. The chain couples TRBV7-3 to TRBJ2-7; D is possibly TRBD1 (6 bases). Trimming left V 5 bases short and J 1 base short, with 9 bases between. CDR3 length: 13 residues. CDR1 and CDR2 from the germline V gene are SGHTA and FQGTGA.

The chain is built from TRBV5-1 and TRBJ1-1; D gene unclear. Trimming cost V 2 bases and J 2 bases, with 10 bases left between them. Germline V gene sequence: CDR1 SGHRS, CDR2 YFSETQ. This CDR3 region has 14 residues. The CDR3 region has the DNA TGCGCCAGCAGCTTAGGAGAGCTAAACACTGAAGCTTTCTTT. This gives the protein CASSLGELNTEAFF.

The J gene is TRBJ1-2, the V gene TRBV24-1; 11 bases agree with TRBD1. V was pared by 3 bases and J by 8 bases, with 7 bases of the junction left unmatched. This CDR3 has 15 amino acids. Germline V gene lookup returns CDR1 KGHDR and CDR2 SFDVKD. DNA of the CDR3: TGTGCCACCAGTGATCCCGGACAGGGGGCGGCCGGCTACACCTTC. It translates to CATSDPGQGAAGYTF.

This chain connects TRBV6-6 to TRBJ1-2; the D is unclear. Germline-derived CDR1 and CDR2 are MNHNY and SVGAGI (reference sequence). V dropped 1 base and J dropped 8 bases, with 17 bases sitting between them. CDR3 length: 15 amino acids. CDR3 bases: TGTGCCAGCAGTTACTTAGAACAGCCGGTCTACGGCTACACCTTC. Translated, it gives CASSYLEQPVYGYTF.

J is TRBJ1-1 and V is TRBV27; D may be TRBD1 (6 bases). Germline values: CDR1 MNHEY, CDR2 SMNVEV (reference sequence). With 8 bases removed from V and 1 base from J, the gap between germline ends came to 11 bases. This CDR3 is 13 amino acids long. CDR3: CASLGTSNTEAFF. DNA for the CDR3: TGTGCCAGCCTTGGGACATCGAACACTGAAGCTTTCTTT.

The chain recombines TRBV28 with TRBJ1-1; D remains ambiguous. The CDR3 has 13 residues. The V and J ends lost 3 bases and 3 bases respectively, with 8 bases between them. Germline CDR1 MDHEN, CDR2 SYDVKM. The CDR3 nucleotides read TGTGCCAGCAGTTTGGTACGGGACACTGAAGCTTTCTTT. It translates to CASSLVRDTEAFF.

With regard to this clone: The same CDR3 is also encoded by other DNA sequences in this sample. The chain links TRBV18 to TRBJ1-3; TRBD1 might be the D (6 bases). The CDR3 sequence is 15 residues long. Germline assignment: CDR1 KGHSH and CDR2 LQKENI. V lost 2 bases to trimming and J lost 0 bases, with 8 bases between them. The CDR3 DNA is TGTGCCAGCTCACCAAGGGGGAGCTCTGGAAACACCATATATTTT. It codes for CASSPRGSSGNTIYF.